The 9 T cell receptor beta chains below come from one sample, sequenced in a study of T cells of healthy individuals. One entry per CDR3 protein results from TCRdb running MiXCR on the 5' RACE reads. The sample consists of about 96,000 distinct CDR3 sequences, approximately 16% of them appearing once. The source of these receptors is a human donor in good health.

This clonotype has ten or more counts. V usage is TRBV10-3 and J usage is TRBJ2-1, with D possibly matching TRBD2 (5 bases). The V gene lost 6 bases and the J gene lost 0 bases, with 9 bases spanning the gap. The CDR3 totals 14 residues. CDR1 ENHRY and CDR2 SYGVKD come from the germline V gene. The CDR3 protein is CAIRVARSYNEQFF. For the CDR3, the DNA is TGTGCCATCAGAGTAGCGCGCTCCTACAATGAGCAGTTCTTC.

CDR3 residues: CASSLVGVSYNSPLHF. In nucleotides, the CDR3 is TGTGCCAGCAGTTTAGTCGGAGTCTCCTATAATTCACCCCTCCACTTT. V is TRBV27 and J is TRBJ1-6, with D unresolved. Trimming took off 2 bases at V and 0 bases at J, with 8 bases between the two ends. The V gene's germline CDR1 is MNHEY and CDR2 SMNVEV (reference sequence). The CDR3 has 16 residues.

This chain links TRBV5-6 with TRBJ1-5; 8 bases align to TRBD1. From germline, CDR1 is SGHDT and CDR2 YYEEEE. This CDR3 comprises 15 residues. The trim removed 4 bases at V and 7 bases at J, leaving 10 bases unmatched. The CDR3 region has the DNA TGTGCCAGCAGCCTCCTCCGACAGGGGCCACAGCCCCAGCATTTT. Its protein product is CASSLLRQGPQPQHF.

The V gene is TRBV20-1, the J gene TRBJ2-7; D could derive from TRBD1 or TRBD2 (5 bases each). V lost 0 bases, J lost 0 bases, and 12 bases lay in between. The CDR3 loop spans 15 amino acids. Germline V lookup: CDR1 DFQATT, CDR2 SNEGSKA (reference sequence). CDR3 residues: CSARDGTKSSYEQYF. The CDR3 DNA follows: TGCAGTGCTAGAGATGGGACCAAGAGCTCCTACGAGCAGTACTTC.

This clonotype was found many times. J is TRBJ2-2 and V is TRBV5-1, with 9 bases aligning to TRBD2. The germline V gene has CDR1 SGHRS and CDR2 YFSETQ. The CDR3 totals 15 residues. V lost 5 bases and J lost 7; bases outside the gene matches: 9. As DNA, the CDR3 is TGCGCCAGCAGGTCCGGGACTAGCTCATTCGGGGAGCTGTTTTTT. It yields the protein CASRSGTSSFGELFF.

This clonotype is a singleton in its sample. This may come from a read error, since a much larger clone is one base off. The CDR3 carries no conserved terminal phenylalanine or tryptophan, so it likely arises from a read error. Here the CDR3 DNA reads TGTGCCAGCAGCCAAATGAGGGACCAGCCCCAGCATTAT. Its protein is CASSQMRDQPQHY. V is TRBV3-1 and J is TRBJ1-5, with a tentative D call TRBD1 (5 bases). The CDR3 spans 13 residues. Germline V gives CDR1 LGHDT, CDR2 YNNKEL (reference sequence). V was clipped by 2 bases and J by 7 bases, with 9 bases between them.

This clonotype was detected a few times. The chain joins TRBV4-2 to TRBJ2-1; D might be TRBD1 (6 bases). CDR3 size: 15 residues. V was cut by 1 base and J by 2 bases, with 9 bases left in between. Per germline, CDR1 LGHNA and CDR2 YNFKEQ. CDR3 amino acids: CASSQGTEPYNEQFF. The CDR3 DNA sequence: TGTGCCAGCAGCCAAGGGACAGAGCCCTACAATGAGCAGTTCTTC.

The V call is TRBV2, the J call TRBJ2-1; 7 nucleotides align to TRBD1. This CDR3 contains 14 residues. The germline V gene encodes CDR1 SNHLY and CDR2 FYNNEI. Trimming at V came to 2 bases and at J to 11 bases, leaving 9 bases not matched to a gene. CDR3 in amino acids: CASSENGPGGQQFF. The CDR3 DNA reads as TGTGCCAGCAGTGAAAACGGGCCAGGGGGTCAGCAGTTCTTC.

This rearrangement joins TRBV4-2 to TRBJ1-5; no clear D gene. Deletions cut 2 bases from V and 5 bases from J, with 4 bases between. The germline V gene encodes CDR1 LGHNA and CDR2 YNFKEQ. The CDR3 covers 12 residues. CDR3 DNA sequence: TGTGCCAGCAGCCAACGAGATCAGCCCCAGCATTTT. Protein sequence: CASSQRDQPQHF.